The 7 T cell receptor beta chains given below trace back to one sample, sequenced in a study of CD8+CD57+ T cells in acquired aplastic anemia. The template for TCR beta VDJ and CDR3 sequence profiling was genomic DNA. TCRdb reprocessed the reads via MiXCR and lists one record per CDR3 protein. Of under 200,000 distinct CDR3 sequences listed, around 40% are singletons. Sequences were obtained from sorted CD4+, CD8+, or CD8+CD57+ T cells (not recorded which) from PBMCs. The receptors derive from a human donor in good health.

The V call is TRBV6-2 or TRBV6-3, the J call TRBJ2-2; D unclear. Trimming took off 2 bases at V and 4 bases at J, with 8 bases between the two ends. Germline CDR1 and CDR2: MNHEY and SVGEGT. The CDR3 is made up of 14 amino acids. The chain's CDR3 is CASSYRVATGELFF. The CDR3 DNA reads TGTGCCAGCAGTTACAGGGTTGCCACCGGGGAGCTGTTTTTT.

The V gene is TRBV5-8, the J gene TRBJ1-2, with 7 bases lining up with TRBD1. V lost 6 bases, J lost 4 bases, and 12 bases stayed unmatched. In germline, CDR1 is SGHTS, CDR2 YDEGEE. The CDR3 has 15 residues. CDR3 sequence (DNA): TGTGCCAGCACCCTTAGGGGGGGACAGATCTATGGCTACACCTTC. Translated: CASTLRGGQIYGYTF.

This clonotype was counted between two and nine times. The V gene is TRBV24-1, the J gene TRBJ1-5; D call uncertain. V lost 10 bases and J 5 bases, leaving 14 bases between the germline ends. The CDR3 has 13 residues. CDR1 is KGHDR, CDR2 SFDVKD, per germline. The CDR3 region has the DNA TGTGCCACTAGCCTTCGGGGTGATCAGCCCCAGCATTTT. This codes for CATSLRGDQPQHF.

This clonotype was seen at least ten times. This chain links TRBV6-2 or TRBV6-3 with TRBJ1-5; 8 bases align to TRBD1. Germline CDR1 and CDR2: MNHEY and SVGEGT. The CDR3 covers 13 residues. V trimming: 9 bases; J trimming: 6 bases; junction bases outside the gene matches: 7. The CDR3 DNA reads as TGTGCCAGTAGCGGACAGGGTGGTCAGCCCCAGCATTTT. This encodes CASSGQGGQPQHF.

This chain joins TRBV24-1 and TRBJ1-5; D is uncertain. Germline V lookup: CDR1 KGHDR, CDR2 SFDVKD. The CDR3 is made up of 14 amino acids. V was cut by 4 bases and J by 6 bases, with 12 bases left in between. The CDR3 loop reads CATSDAGRIQPQHF. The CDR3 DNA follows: TGTGCCACCAGTGACGCCGGACGGATTCAGCCCCAGCATTTT.

The CDR3 region has the DNA TGTGCCACCGGGACTAGCGGATACAATGAGCAGTTCTTC. It specifies CATGTSGYNEQFF. The chain recombines TRBV24-1 with TRBJ2-1; 11 positions match TRBD2. Per germline, CDR1 KGHDR and CDR2 SFDVKD. This CDR3 has 13 residues. After removal of 9 bases from V and 4 bases from J, the junction contained 1 base not matched to a gene.

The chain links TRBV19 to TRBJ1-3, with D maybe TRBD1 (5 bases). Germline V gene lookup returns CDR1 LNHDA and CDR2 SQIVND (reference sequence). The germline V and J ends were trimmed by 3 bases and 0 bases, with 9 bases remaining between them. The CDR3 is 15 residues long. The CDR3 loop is CASSIWGSSGNTIYF. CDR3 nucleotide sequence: TGTGCCAGTAGTATTTGGGGGAGCTCTGGAAACACCATATATTTT.